This TCR beta chain emerged from a study of siplizumab effects on memory and regulatory T cells. The germline V gene has CDR1 SGHTA and CDR2 FQGTGA. J was trimmed by 9 bases and V by 5 bases; bases with no gene match: 3. The CDR3 covers 12 residues. Some clones are missing from TCRdb's copy, which holds only in-frame ones; the method was immunoSEQ multiplex PCR. The data contain approximately 52,000 clones, 95% to 97% of them singletons. Study-level results: Alloreactive sequences tracing back to unstimulated CD4+ memory cells were significantly reduced by siplizumab. Roughly 75-97% of proliferating clones (CD4+ or CD8+) could not be assigned a naive or memory phenotype. A major contribution to the alloresponse seemed to be made by naive T cells, which seemed more diverse than memory cells.

Concerning this clone: The antigen is unknown.

What was sequenced was naive CD4+ T cells sorted from blood. J is TRBJ2-3 and V is TRBV7-3; 9 nucleotides match TRBD2. The source is a human donor in good health. In nucleotides, the CDR3 is TGTGCCAGCAGCCCAGGGACTAGCACGCAGTATTTT. This encodes CASSPGTSTQYF.